Listed here are 4 T cell receptor beta chains from one sample, sequenced in a study of CD8+ T cells in alopecia areata. The sequencing template was cDNA reverse transcribed from extracted RNA. Generated by immunoSEQ multiplex PCR, the TCRdb table keeps only in-frame clones and is missing some. The sample lists under 350,000 clones; over 45% were seen once. As for treatment: oral pan-JAK inhibitor, 5-10 mg twice daily. The sequenced sample was CD4+ T cells sorted from blood, obtained at week 24, from a patient treated with tofacitinib. These TCRs come from a human donor with alopecia areata.

V and J are TRBV4-2 and TRBJ2-2; 7 positions agree with TRBD1. The length of the CDR3 is 16 residues. Germline CDR1 reads LGHNA; CDR2 reads YNFKEQ. V dropped 0 bases and J dropped 1; count of bases not matched to a gene: 2. This CDR3 is CASSQDGDRNTGELFF. Written as DNA, the CDR3 is TGTGCCAGCAGCCAAGATGGGGACAGGAACACCGGGGAGCTGTTTTTT.

This clone has only a few counts. The chain has TRBV7-2 and TRBJ2-5, with TRBD2 identical over 7 bases. V was pared by 5 bases and J by 2 bases, with 8 bases of the junction left unmatched. The germline gives CDR1 SGHTA, CDR2 FQGNSA. This CDR3 has 15 residues. The CDR3 loop reads CASSRQLAEQETQYF. DNA of the CDR3: TGTGCCAGCAGCCGCCAGCTAGCGGAGCAAGAGACCCAGTACTTC.

This clone was found a few times. This chain links TRBV29-1 with TRBJ1-4; a weak D match, TRBD1 (5 bases). V lost 3 bases to trimming and J lost 7 bases, with 15 bases between them. Germline values: CDR1 SQVTM, CDR2 ANQGSEA. CDR3 length: 14 amino acids. This chain's CDR3 is CSVDGAAAGEKLFF. CDR3 DNA sequence: TGCAGCGTTGATGGGGCGGCAGCCGGTGAAAAACTGTTTTTT.

The gene calls are TRBV6-6 and TRBJ2-5, with unresolved D. V was shortened by 7 bases and J by 2 bases, with 8 bases between the two germline ends. The CDR3 spans 12 residues. From germline, CDR1 is MNHNY and CDR2 SVGAGI (reference sequence). The CDR3 DNA is TGTGCCAGCAAGGGCAGTCAAGAGACCCAGTACTTC. Translating gives CASKGSQETQYF.